The next 7 T cell receptor beta chains were all read from a single sample in a study of blood T cell repertoires in COVID-19. This table comes from immunoSEQ multiplex PCR, and its TCRdb copy is limited to in-frame clones, with some not included. The sample has 200,000 to 250,000 clones, less than 90% seen once. Source material: PBMCs or T cells enriched from blood (not recorded which). These receptors all stem from a woman in her twenties or thirties who had recovered from COVID-19.

V usage is TRBV6-5 and J usage is TRBJ1-1, with D unclear. The CDR3 consists of 13 residues. Trimming took off 8 bases at V and 0 bases at J, with 10 bases between the two ends. Per the germline V gene, CDR1 is MNHEY and CDR2 is SVGAGI. The CDR3, as DNA: TGTGCCAGCCGGCGAGGAATGAACACTGAAGCTTTCTTT. Amino acid sequence: CASRRGMNTEAFF.

The chain uses TRBV7-6 and TRBJ1-3; no definite D call. CDR3 size: 15 residues. Germline V gene lookup returns CDR1 SGHVS and CDR2 FNYEAQ. V lost 4 bases and J lost 1, with 11 bases in between. The CDR3 region is CASSYSRGSGNTIYF. Written as DNA, the CDR3 is TGTGCCAGCAGCTACTCGAGAGGGTCTGGAAACACCATATATTTT.

The J gene is TRBJ1-1, the V gene TRBV5-1; 8 bases agree with TRBD1. The germline V gene has CDR1 SGHRS and CDR2 YFSETQ. The CDR3 spans 16 residues. V shed 0 bases and J 7 bases; nucleotides not matched to a gene: 11. The CDR3 is CASSLGRDRSRGEAFF. The CDR3 DNA follows: TGCGCCAGCAGCTTGGGACGGGACAGGTCCCGAGGTGAAGCTTTCTTT.

The chain has TRBV10-3 and TRBJ1-2; 8 bases fit TRBD1. This CDR3 comprises 14 residues. J was trimmed by 6 bases and V by 2 bases; bases with no gene match: 5. Germline V CDR1 and CDR2: ENHRY, SYGVKD. The DNA of the CDR3 is TGTGCCATCAGTGAGGCAGACAGGGGTCATGGCTACACCTTC. Its protein is CAISEADRGHGYTF.

V is TRBV7-2 and J is TRBJ1-3; D remains unclear. V lost 5 bases and J 0 bases, leaving 8 bases between the germline ends. The CDR3 runs to 14 residues. Germline V gene data show CDR1 as SGHTA and CDR2 as FQGNSA. CDR3 in DNA: TGTGCCAGCAGCCCCCCCGTCTCTGGAAACACCATATATTTT. This sequence encodes CASSPPVSGNTIYF.

This chain connects TRBV28 to TRBJ2-3, with 12 bases matching TRBD2. This CDR3 spans 15 amino acids. Trimming took 8 bases from V and 7 from J; bases not matched to a gene: 10. CDR1 and CDR2 (germline): MDHEN, SYDVKM. As DNA, the CDR3 is TGTGCCAGCTCTGATGGGCTAGCGGGGGGGAATACGCAGTATTTT. Amino acid sequence: CASSDGLAGGNTQYF.

The chain uses TRBV4-1 and TRBJ2-2; 9 bases map to TRBD2. Trimming removed 2 bases from V and 1 base from J; junction bases left unmatched: 5. This CDR3 is built from 17 residues. Germline loops: CDR1 MGHRA, CDR2 YSYEKL. CDR3 coding DNA: TGCGCCAGCAGCCAACTGACTAGCGGAATGAACACCGGGGAGCTGTTTTTT. It yields the protein CASSQLTSGMNTGELFF.